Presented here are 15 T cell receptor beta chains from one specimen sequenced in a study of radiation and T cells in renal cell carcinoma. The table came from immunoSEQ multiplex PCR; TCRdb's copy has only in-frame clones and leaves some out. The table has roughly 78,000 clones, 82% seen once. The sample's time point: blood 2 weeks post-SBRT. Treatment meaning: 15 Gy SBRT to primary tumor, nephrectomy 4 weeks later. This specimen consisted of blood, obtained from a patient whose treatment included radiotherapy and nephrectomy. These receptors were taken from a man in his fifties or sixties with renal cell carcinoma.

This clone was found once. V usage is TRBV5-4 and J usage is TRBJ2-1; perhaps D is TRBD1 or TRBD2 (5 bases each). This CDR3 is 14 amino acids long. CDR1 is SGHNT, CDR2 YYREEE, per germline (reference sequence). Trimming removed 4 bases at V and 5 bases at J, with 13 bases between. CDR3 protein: CASSLGVADNEQFF. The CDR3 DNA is TGTGCCAGCAGCCTGGGGGTTGCCGACAATGAGCAGTTCTTC.

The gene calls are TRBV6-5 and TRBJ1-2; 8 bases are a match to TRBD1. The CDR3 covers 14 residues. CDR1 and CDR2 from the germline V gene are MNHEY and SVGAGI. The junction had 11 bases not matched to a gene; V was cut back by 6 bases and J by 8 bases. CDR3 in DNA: TGTGCCAGCAGGCAATCCGGACAGGGAGGAGGCTACACCTTC. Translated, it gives CASRQSGQGGGYTF.

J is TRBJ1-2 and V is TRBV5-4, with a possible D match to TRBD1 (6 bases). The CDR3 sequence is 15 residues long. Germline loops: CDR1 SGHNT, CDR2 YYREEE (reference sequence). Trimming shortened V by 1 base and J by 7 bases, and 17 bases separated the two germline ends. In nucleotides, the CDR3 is TGTGCCAGCAGCTTGCTGTCCCAGGGGCCGGGTGGCTACACCTTC. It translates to CASSLLSQGPGGYTF.

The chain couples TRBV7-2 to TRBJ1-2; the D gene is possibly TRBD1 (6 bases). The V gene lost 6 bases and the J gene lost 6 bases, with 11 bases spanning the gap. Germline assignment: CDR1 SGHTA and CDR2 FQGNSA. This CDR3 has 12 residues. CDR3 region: CASRPQGNGYTF. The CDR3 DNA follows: TGTGCCAGCAGGCCACAGGGAAATGGCTACACCTTC.

CDR3 DNA: TGTGCCTGGGATTTGGGACTGGCCGAAACAGATACGCAGTATTTT. It encodes CAWDLGLAETDTQYF. The chain recombines TRBV30 with TRBJ2-3; the D gene is possibly TRBD2 (6 bases). Trimming took off 5 bases at V and 3 bases at J, with 18 bases between the two ends. There are 15 residues in the CDR3. Germline V lookup: CDR1 GTSNPN, CDR2 SVGIG (reference sequence).

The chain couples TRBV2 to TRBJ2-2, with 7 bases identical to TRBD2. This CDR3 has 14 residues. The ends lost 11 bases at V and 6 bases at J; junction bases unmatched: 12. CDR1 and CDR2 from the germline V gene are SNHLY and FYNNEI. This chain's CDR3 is CAPRGGRAAGELFF. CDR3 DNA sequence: TGTGCCCCCCGAGGAGGGAGGGCCGCCGGGGAGCTGTTTTTT.

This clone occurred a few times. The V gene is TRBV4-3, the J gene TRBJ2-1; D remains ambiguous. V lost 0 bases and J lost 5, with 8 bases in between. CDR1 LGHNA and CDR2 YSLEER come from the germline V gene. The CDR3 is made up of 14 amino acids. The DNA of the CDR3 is TGCGCCAGCAGCCAAGATGTAGGCGACAATGAGCAGTTCTTC. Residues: CASSQDVGDNEQFF.

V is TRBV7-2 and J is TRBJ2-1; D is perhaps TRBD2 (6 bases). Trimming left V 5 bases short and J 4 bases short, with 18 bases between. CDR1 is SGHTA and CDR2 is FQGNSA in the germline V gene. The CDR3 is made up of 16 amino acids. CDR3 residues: CASSPRGTPAYNEQFF. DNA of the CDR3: TGTGCCAGCAGCCCCCGGGGGACCCCGGCTTACAATGAGCAGTTCTTC.

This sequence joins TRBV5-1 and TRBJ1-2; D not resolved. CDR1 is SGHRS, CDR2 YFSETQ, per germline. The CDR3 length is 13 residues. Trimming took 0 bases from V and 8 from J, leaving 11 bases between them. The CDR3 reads CASSLAAVIGYTF. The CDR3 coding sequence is TGCGCCAGCAGCTTGGCCGCAGTTATAGGCTACACCTTC.

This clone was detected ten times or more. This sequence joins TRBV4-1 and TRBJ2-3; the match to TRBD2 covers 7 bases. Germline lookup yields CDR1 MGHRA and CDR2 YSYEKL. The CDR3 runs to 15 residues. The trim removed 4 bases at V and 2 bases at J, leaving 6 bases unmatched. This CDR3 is CASSLRLAYTDTQYF. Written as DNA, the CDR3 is TGCGCCAGCAGCCTTAGACTAGCCTACACAGATACGCAGTATTTT.

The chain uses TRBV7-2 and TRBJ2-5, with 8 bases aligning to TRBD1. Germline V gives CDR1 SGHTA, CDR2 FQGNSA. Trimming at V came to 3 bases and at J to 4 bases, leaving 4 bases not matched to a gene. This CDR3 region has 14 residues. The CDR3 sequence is CASSFGQGGETQYF. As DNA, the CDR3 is TGTGCCAGCAGCTTCGGACAGGGCGGAGAGACCCAGTACTTC.

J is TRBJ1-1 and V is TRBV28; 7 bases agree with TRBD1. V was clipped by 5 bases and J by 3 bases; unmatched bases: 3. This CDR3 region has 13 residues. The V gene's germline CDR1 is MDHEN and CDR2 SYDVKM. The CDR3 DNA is TGTGCCAGCAGTCCCGACAGGGACACTGAAGCTTTCTTT. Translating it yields CASSPDRDTEAFF.

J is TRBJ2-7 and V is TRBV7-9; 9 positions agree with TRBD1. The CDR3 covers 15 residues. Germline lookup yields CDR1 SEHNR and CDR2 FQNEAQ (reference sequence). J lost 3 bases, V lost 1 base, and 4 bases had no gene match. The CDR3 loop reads CASSLEGTGSYEQYF. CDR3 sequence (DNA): TGTGCCAGCAGCTTAGAGGGGACAGGGAGCTACGAGCAGTACTTC.

In DNA form, the CDR3 reads TGTGCCAGCAGGAAACAGAGAAATAGCAATCAGCCCCAGCATTTT. Encoded protein: CASRKQRNSNQPQHF. V is TRBV6-5 and J is TRBJ1-5; no reliable D call. V was pared by 6 bases and J by 0 bases, with 12 bases between. The CDR3 contains 15 residues. Germline lookup yields CDR1 MNHEY and CDR2 SVGAGI.

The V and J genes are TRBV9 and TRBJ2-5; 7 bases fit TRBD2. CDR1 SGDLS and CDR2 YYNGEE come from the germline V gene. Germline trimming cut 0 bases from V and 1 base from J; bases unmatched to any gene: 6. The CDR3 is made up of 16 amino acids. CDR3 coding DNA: TGTGCCAGCAGCGTAGTGGCGGGAGCGGGCCAAGAGACCCAGTACTTC. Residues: CASSVVAGAGQETQYF.